The 10 T cell receptor beta chains reported below all come from one sample, sequenced in a study of OX40 agonist ivuxolimab in advanced cancers. Profiling relied on immunoSEQ multiplex PCR, and the TCRdb table lists in-frame clones only, not all of them. The sample gives tens of thousands of clones, approximately 92% of which show up once; around 0.65% is in the top ten. The input for sequencing was CD4+ or CD8+ T cells sorted from blood, taken in a trial of the OX40 agonist ivuxolimab. Receptors were obtained from an adult with an advanced solid tumor such as melanoma, head and neck, liver or kidney cancer.

In this sample, this clone turned up a few times. V usage is TRBV4-1 and J usage is TRBJ1-1; no clear D. The germline CDR1 and CDR2 sequences are MGHRA and YSYEKL. V lost 2 bases and J 3 bases, leaving 13 bases between the germline ends. The CDR3 length is 15 residues. The CDR3 sequence is CASSQLDGVDTEAFF. The CDR3 DNA reads TGCGCCAGCAGCCAATTGGATGGGGTCGACACTGAAGCTTTCTTT.

The genes are TRBV28 and TRBJ1-2, with D uncertain. Deletions cut 3 bases from V and 8 bases from J, with 7 bases between. CDR1 and CDR2 (germline): MDHEN, SYDVKM. This CDR3 comprises 11 residues. CDR3 nucleotides: TGTGCCAGCAGTTTTCAAGCGGGCTACACCTTC. Translated, it gives CASSFQAGYTF.

The chain couples TRBV7-9 to TRBJ2-7; perhaps TRBD2 as D (7 bases). The germline V gene has CDR1 SEHNR and CDR2 FQNEAQ (reference sequence). The ends were cut back, 3 bases at V and 5 bases at J, with 14 bases in the middle. The CDR3 length is 14 residues. The CDR3 sequence: CASSFIRGGDEQYF. In DNA, the CDR3 is TGTGCCAGCAGCTTCATTAGGGGGGGGGACGAGCAGTACTTC.

The chain has TRBV7-2 and TRBJ2-3; D remains ambiguous. V lost 1 base and J 1 base, leaving 15 bases between the germline ends. Germline lookup yields CDR1 SGHTA and CDR2 FQGNSA. The CDR3 is 17 amino acids. The CDR3 sequence: CASSLESVLSGTDTQYF. As DNA, the CDR3 is TGTGCCAGCAGCTTAGAATCGGTCCTCAGTGGCACAGATACGCAGTATTTT. The variable domain in full, completed from reference TRBV7-2 and TRBJ2-3, reads GAGVSQSPSNKVTEKGKDVELRCDPISGHTALYWYRQSLGQGLEFLIYFQGNSAPDKSGLPSDRFSAERTGGSVSTLTIQRTQQEDSAVYLCASSLESVLSGTDTQYFGPGTRLTVL.

The genes are TRBV6-5 and TRBJ2-5; D is perhaps TRBD2 (5 bases). The CDR3 is 13 amino acids. V was cut by 6 bases and J by 7 bases, with 15 bases left in between. Germline V gene sequence: CDR1 MNHEY, CDR2 SVGAGI. DNA for the CDR3: TGTGCCAGCAGAAACTACCCCGCGGGGACCCAGTACTTC. Amino acid sequence: CASRNYPAGTQYF.

The chain couples TRBV5-1 to TRBJ1-2, with 11 bases aligning to TRBD1. The V segment lost 4 bases and the J segment 4 bases; nucleotides outside the gene matches: 3. The germline V gene has CDR1 SGHRS and CDR2 YFSETQ. The CDR3 runs 14 residues. DNA of the CDR3: TGCGCCAGCAGCAACGGACAGGGGGCCTATGGCTACACCTTC. Translated: CASSNGQGAYGYTF.

The chain employs TRBV30 and TRBJ2-1, with unresolved D. CDR3 size: 13 residues. Deletions cut 6 bases from V and 9 bases from J, with 18 bases between. Per the germline V gene, CDR1 is GTSNPN and CDR2 is SVGIG (reference sequence). CDR3 DNA: TGTGCCTGTACAAGGGCCAGTTGGGGTGAGCAGTTCTTC. Its protein product is CACTRASWGEQFF.

The chain employs TRBV7-9 and TRBJ2-5; D is possibly TRBD2 (5 bases). CDR1 and CDR2 (germline): SEHNR, FQNEAQ (reference sequence). V gave up 5 bases and J gave up 5 bases, with 9 bases separating them. This CDR3 comprises 12 residues. In DNA form, the CDR3 reads TGTGCCAGCAGCCCAAGAGGGGAGACCCAGTACTTC. Its translation: CASSPRGETQYF.

This clone was recorded once. This CDR3 reads CASSYGPESSASNYGYTF. CDR3 coding DNA: TGTGCCAGCAGCTATGGACCCGAGTCCTCTGCTTCTAACTATGGCTACACCTTC. V is TRBV4-2 and J is TRBJ1-2; no reliable D call. The CDR3 consists of 18 residues. The germline V gene encodes CDR1 LGHNA and CDR2 YNFKEQ. Deletions cut 5 bases from V and 0 bases from J, with 22 bases between.

The chain joins TRBV5-1 to TRBJ2-1; 9 positions match TRBD2. V was clipped by 0 bases and J by 9 bases; unmatched bases: 7. CDR3 size: 15 residues. The germline V gene encodes CDR1 SGHRS and CDR2 YFSETQ. The CDR3 sequence is CASSLGTAGGIEQFF. The DNA for the CDR3 is TGCGCCAGCAGCTTGGGTACCGCGGGGGGGATTGAGCAGTTCTTC.